Shown below are 13 T cell receptor beta chains from a single sample sequenced in a study of cytomegalovirus exposure and HLA in healthy donors. PCR involved 60 Vbeta and 13 Jbeta primers. Measured with immunoSEQ multiplex PCR; TCRdb has only the in-frame clones, and not every one. The top ten clones hold about 1.8% of a sample with under 150,000 clones, around 72% of them seen once. Material: PBMCs. Receptors originate from a middle-aged woman in good health and CMV-seronegative.

This clone turned up a few times. The genes are TRBV5-1 and TRBJ2-5; the D gene is possibly TRBD2 (6 bases). V was trimmed by 0 bases and J by 2 bases, leaving 11 bases between them. Per germline, CDR1 SGHRS and CDR2 YFSETQ. The CDR3 consists of 15 residues. This CDR3 reads CASSLAGLFQETQYF. The CDR3 bases are TGCGCCAGCAGCTTGGCCGGACTATTTCAAGAGACCCAGTACTTC.

The rearrangement uses TRBV29-1 and TRBJ2-7; TRBD1 is a possible D gene (6 bases). This CDR3 is 13 amino acids long. Trimming shortened V by 4 bases and J by 2 bases, and 12 bases separated the two germline ends. In germline, CDR1 is SQVTM, CDR2 ANQGSEA. This CDR3 reads CSVGGTTTYEQYF. In DNA form, the CDR3 reads TGCAGCGTTGGTGGGACAACCACCTACGAGCAGTACTTC.

The V gene is TRBV7-9, the J gene TRBJ2-3; 7 bases map to TRBD1. The CDR3 consists of 16 residues. Losses at the gene ends were 3 bases for V and 1 base for J; bases not matched to a gene: 7. CDR1 is SEHNR and CDR2 is FQNEAQ in the germline V gene (reference sequence). The CDR3 is CASSFEGGERTDTQYF. CDR3 in DNA: TGTGCCAGCAGCTTCGAAGGGGGCGAGCGCACAGATACGCAGTATTTT.

This chain uses TRBV27 with TRBJ2-7, with D uncertain. CDR3 length equals 15 residues. The germline gives CDR1 MNHEY, CDR2 SMNVEV (reference sequence). The V end lost 5 bases, the J end lost 3 bases, and 17 bases lay between the germline ends. CDR3 sequence: CASSERLSGFYEQYF. The CDR3 nucleotides are TGTGCCAGCAGTGAGAGGCTGAGTGGATTCTACGAGCAGTACTTC.

The gene calls are TRBV23-1 and TRBJ1-2; D is uncertain. TRBV23-1 is an ORF for which the function is uncertain. Trimming left V 6 bases short and J 6 bases short, with 14 bases between. There are 13 residues in the CDR3. CDR3 nucleotides: TGCGCCAGCAGCCCTTTGGAGACCCATGGCTACACCTTC. It translates to CASSPLETHGYTF.

This chain uses TRBV7-6 with TRBJ1-1; TRBD1 matches 8 bases. Germline assignment: CDR1 SGHVS and CDR2 FNYEAQ. J gave up 0 bases and V 4 bases, and 4 bases lay outside the gene matches. The CDR3 consists of 15 residues. The CDR3 here is CASSSYRGLNTEAFF. CDR3 DNA sequence: TGTGCCAGCAGCTCCTACAGGGGGTTGAACACTGAAGCTTTCTTT.

The chain joins TRBV5-8 to TRBJ2-3; 8 bases match TRBD2. The CDR3 has 14 residues. V lost 4 bases to trimming and J lost 6 bases; unmatched junction nucleotides: 7. Germline V gene lookup returns CDR1 SGHTS and CDR2 YDEGEE. CDR3 DNA sequence: TGTGCCAGCAGCCGTAGCGGGACCTGGGATACGCAGTATTTT. It codes for CASSRSGTWDTQYF.

The chain combines TRBV28 with TRBJ1-5, with D hard to call. From germline, CDR1 is MDHEN and CDR2 SYDVKM. The CDR3 has 13 amino acids. The ends were cut back, 10 bases at V and 4 bases at J, with 14 bases in the middle. The CDR3 nucleotides read TGTGCCATACAACAATTATCGAATCAGCCCCAGCATTTT. As protein: CAIQQLSNQPQHF.

This CDR3 reads CASSLSQGIYEQYF. In DNA, the CDR3 is TGTGCCAGCAGCCTCTCACAGGGGATCTACGAGCAGTACTTC. This chain links TRBV28 with TRBJ2-5, with 7 bases lining up with TRBD1. The DNA end favors TRBJ2-7, so the J call may be wrong. The length of the CDR3 is 14 residues. Per germline, CDR1 MDHEN and CDR2 SYDVKM.

The chain joins TRBV6-1 to TRBJ2-7; tentative D call: TRBD2 (5 bases). CDR1 is MNHNS, CDR2 SASEGT, per germline. This CDR3 contains 14 residues. With 2 bases removed from V and 1 base from J, the gap between germline ends came to 9 bases. CDR3 nucleotide sequence: TGTGCCAGCAGTGAATTTGGGAGTTCCTACGAGCAGTACTTC. Its protein is CASSEFGSSYEQYF.

The rearrangement joins TRBV9 to TRBJ1-6, with D unresolved. The CDR3 runs to 13 residues. Per the germline V gene, CDR1 is SGDLS and CDR2 is YYNGEE. V was clipped by 2 bases and J by 12 bases, with 12 bases between them. The CDR3 DNA reads as TGTGCCAGCAGCGTCTCCACTAGTGGACCCCTCCACTTT. This codes for CASSVSTSGPLHF.

The chain carries TRBV11-3 and TRBJ2-1; 7 bases line up with TRBD1. This CDR3 region has 13 residues. The J segment lost 12 bases and the V segment lost 4 bases, leaving 9 bases of the junction unmatched. CDR1 is SGHNT, CDR2 YENEEA, per germline. CDR3 nucleotide sequence: TGTGCCAGCAGCTCCCGCCCGTCAGGGGGGCAGTTCTTC. Translation gives CASSSRPSGGQFF.

This sequence joins TRBV10-1 and TRBJ1-3; unclear D gene. There are 12 residues in the CDR3. The germline V and J ends were trimmed by 5 bases and 6 bases, with 8 bases remaining between them. CDR1 is WNHNN, CDR2 SYGVQD, per germline (reference sequence). The CDR3 here is CASSPNLNTIYF. The DNA for the CDR3 is TGCGCCAGCAGTCCCAACTTAAACACCATATATTTT.